This passage covers 6 T cell receptor beta chains from one sample sequenced in a study of blood T cell repertoires in COVID-19. Repertoires were generated with immunoSEQ multiplex PCR, while TCRdb's copy carries only in-frame clones and drops some. The table has around 62,000 clones, 65% to 90% seen once; the top ten hold roughly 24%. Specimen: peripheral blood. The receptors come from a man in his forties or fifties with acute or convalescent COVID-19.

This rearrangement joins TRBV18 to TRBJ1-4, with D unclear. CDR3 length: 15 amino acids. Germline CDR1 is KGHSH and CDR2 is LQKENI. The V end was cut by 2 bases, the J end by 7 bases, with 14 bases between. As DNA, the CDR3 is TGTGCCAGCTCACCAGCCGGACTGCGGAGTGAAAAACTGTTTTTT. This sequence encodes CASSPAGLRSEKLFF.

This chain links TRBV5-4 with TRBJ1-5; D remains unclear. This CDR3 region has 14 residues. Germline CDR1 is SGHNT and CDR2 is YYREEE (reference sequence). V was clipped by 4 bases and J by 1 base, with 9 bases between them. CDR3 bases: TGTGCCAGCAGCCCGGGTGTCAGCAATCAGCCCCAGCATTTT. Translated, it gives CASSPGVSNQPQHF.

The chain links TRBV6-5 to TRBJ2-5; TRBD1 agrees at 8 bases. The CDR3 extends over 12 amino acids. Germline CDR1 reads MNHEY; CDR2 reads SVGAGI. V was clipped by 8 bases and J by 4 bases; unmatched bases: 3. CDR3 DNA: TGTGCCAGCGCAGGGGGCTCAGAGACCCAGTACTTC. It translates to CASAGGSETQYF.

The J gene is TRBJ1-2, the V gene TRBV10-3, with 7 bases lining up with TRBD1. V lost 4 bases and J lost 6; bases outside the gene matches: 2. Germline loops: CDR1 ENHRY, CDR2 SYGVKD. CDR3 length: 12 amino acids. CDR3 amino acids: CAISARGNGYTF. The CDR3 bases are TGTGCCATCAGTGCCAGGGGGAATGGCTACACCTTC.

The chain uses TRBV2 and TRBJ2-1, with 7 positions matching TRBD1. The CDR3 runs 14 residues. The germline V gene encodes CDR1 SNHLY and CDR2 FYNNEI. J lost 15 bases, V lost 4 bases, and 15 bases had no gene match. The CDR3 bases are TGTGCCAGCAGTGTGCGAGACAGGGAGCACCTTTCGTTCTTC. Translated, it gives CASSVRDREHLSFF.

The chain links TRBV27 to TRBJ2-7; D not certain. Germline V gene data show CDR1 as MNHEY and CDR2 as SMNVEV (reference sequence). The CDR3 loop spans 12 amino acids. V shed 5 bases and J shed 5 bases, with 10 bases lying between them. CDR3 sequence: CASSLPRDEQYV. The CDR3 DNA reads as TGTGCCAGCAGTCTCCCCCGGGACGAGCAGTACGTC.